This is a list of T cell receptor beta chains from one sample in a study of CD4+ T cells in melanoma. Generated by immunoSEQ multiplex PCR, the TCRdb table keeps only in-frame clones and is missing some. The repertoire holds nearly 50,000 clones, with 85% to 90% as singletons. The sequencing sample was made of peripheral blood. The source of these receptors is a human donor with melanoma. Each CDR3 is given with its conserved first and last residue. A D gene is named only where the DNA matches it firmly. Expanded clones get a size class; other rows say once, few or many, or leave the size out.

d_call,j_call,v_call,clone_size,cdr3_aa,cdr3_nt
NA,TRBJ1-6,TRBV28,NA,CASSLWGGGALHF,TGTGCCAGCAGCCTGTGGGGGGGTGGAGCCCTCCACTTT
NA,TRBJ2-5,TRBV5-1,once,CASSPSLAETQYF,TGCGCCAGCAGCCCATCCCTAGCTGAGACCCAGTACTTC
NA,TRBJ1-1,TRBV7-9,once,CASSLTVGGTEAFF,TGTGCCAGCAGCTTGACCGTGGGGGGAACTGAAGCTTTCTTT
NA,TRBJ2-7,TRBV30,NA,CAWSSEGVMPYEQYF,TGTGCCTGGAGTTCCGAAGGCGTAATGCCCTACGAGCAGTACTTC
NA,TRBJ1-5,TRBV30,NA,CAWSVQEGSQPQHF,TGTGCCTGGAGTGTACAGGAGGGGAGCCAGCCCCAGCATTTT
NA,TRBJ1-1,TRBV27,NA,CASSLYAGGRAFF,TGTGCCAGCAGTTTATACGCAGGTGGTAGAGCTTTCTTT
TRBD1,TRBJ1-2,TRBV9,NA,CASSVDFDGTGDNGYTF,TGTGCCAGCAGCGTAGATTTTGACGGGACAGGCGATAATGGCTACACCTTC
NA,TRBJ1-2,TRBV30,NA,CAWSGGWSASFLGYTF,TGTGCCTGGAGTGGCGGGTGGTCTGCCTCGTTCCTGGGCTACACCTTC
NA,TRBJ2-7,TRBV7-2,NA,CASSHRDGTYEQYF,TGTGCCAGCAGCCACCGGGACGGCACCTACGAGCAGTACTTC
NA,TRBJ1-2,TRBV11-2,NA,CASSLRAGARDYGYTF,TGTGCCAGCAGCTTACGCGCGGGGGCTCGAGACTATGGCTACACCTTC
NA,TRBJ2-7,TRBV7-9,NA,CASSSNYEQYF,TGTGCCAGCAGCTCCAACTACGAGCAGTACTTC
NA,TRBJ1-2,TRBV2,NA,CASSQGTPFSGYTF,TGTGCCAGCAGCCAAGGGACTCCCTTTTCTGGCTACACCTTC
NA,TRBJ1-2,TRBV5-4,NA,CASSLGGDYTF,TGTGCCAGCAGCTTGGGAGGGGACTACACCTTC
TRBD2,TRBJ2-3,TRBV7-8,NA,CASSLELASTDTQYF,TGTGCCAGCAGCTTAGAACTAGCGAGCACAGATACGCAGTATTTT
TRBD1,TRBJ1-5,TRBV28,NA,CASSPVGQGQVQHF,TGTGCCAGCAGTCCAGTCGGACAGGGTCAGGTCCAGCATTTT
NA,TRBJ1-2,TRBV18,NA,CASSPPSSGFYGYTF,TGTGCCAGCTCACCACCGTCGTCAGGATTCTATGGCTACACCTTC
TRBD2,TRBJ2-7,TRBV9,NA,CASSYGTREGYEQYF,TGTGCCAGCAGCTATGGGACTAGAGAGGGCTACGAGCAGTACTTC
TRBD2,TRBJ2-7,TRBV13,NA,CASSLWGGAYEQYF,TGTGCCAGCAGCTTATGGGGGGGGGCCTACGAGCAGTACTTC
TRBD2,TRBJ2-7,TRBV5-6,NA,CASQTSGGPYEQYF,TGTGCCAGCCAAACTAGCGGGGGGCCCTACGAGCAGTACTTC
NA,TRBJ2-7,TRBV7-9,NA,CASRQGSYEQYF,TGTGCCAGCAGACAGGGCTCCTACGAGCAGTACTTC
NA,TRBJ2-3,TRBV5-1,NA,CASSSGGGSLTDTQYF,TGCGCCAGCAGCTCAGGCGGGGGCTCCCTAACAGATACGCAGTATTTT
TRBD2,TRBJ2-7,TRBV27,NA,CASSLAGGYEQYF,TGTGCCAGCAGTTTAGCGGGGGGATACGAGCAGTACTTC
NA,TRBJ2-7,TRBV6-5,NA,CASKQGLSSHEQYF,TGTGCCAGCAAACAAGGACTTAGCTCCCACGAGCAGTACTTC
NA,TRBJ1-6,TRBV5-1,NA,CASSRSGTPNSPLHF,TGCGCCAGCAGTAGATCCGGGACGCCGAATTCACCCCTCCACTTT
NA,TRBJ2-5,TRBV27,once,CASSPGETQYF,TGTGCCAGCAGTCCGGGGGAGACCCAGTACTTC
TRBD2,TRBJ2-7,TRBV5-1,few,CASSFLGLAAPYEQYF,TGCGCCAGCAGCTTCCTAGGACTAGCGGCCCCCTACGAGCAGTACTTC
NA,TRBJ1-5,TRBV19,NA,CASSIVRQPQHF,TGTGCCAGTAGTATAGTGCGGCAGCCCCAGCATTTT
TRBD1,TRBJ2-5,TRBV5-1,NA,CASSLVGQGIQETQYF,TGCGCCAGCAGCCTAGTGGGACAGGGGATCCAAGAGACCCAGTACTTC
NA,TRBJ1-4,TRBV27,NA,CASSRGSMEKLFF,TGTGCCAGCAGTAGGGGGTCCATGGAAAAACTGTTTTTT
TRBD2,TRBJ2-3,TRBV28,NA,CASTSGGGTDTQYF,TGTGCCAGCACCTCGGGGGGGGGTACAGATACGCAGTATTTT
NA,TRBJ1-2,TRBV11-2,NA,CASSLNLGRNYGYTF,TGTGCCAGCAGCTTAAACTTAGGGCGTAACTATGGCTACACCTTC
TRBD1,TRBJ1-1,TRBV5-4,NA,CASSTGTGGREAFF,TGTGCCAGCAGCACTGGGACAGGGGGCCGTGAAGCTTTCTTT
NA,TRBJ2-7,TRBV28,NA,CASSLVTGYEQYF,TGTGCCAGCAGTTTAGTTACAGGCTACGAGCAGTACTTC
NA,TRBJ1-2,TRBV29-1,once,CSVEDNQGSYTF,TGCAGCGTTGAAGATAACCAGGGTAGCTACACCTTC
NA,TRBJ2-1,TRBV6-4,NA,CASSDEAGSYNEQFF,TGTGCCAGCAGTGACGAGGCGGGTTCCTACAATGAGCAGTTCTTC
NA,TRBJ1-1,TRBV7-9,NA,CASSLADLGGTEAFF,TGTGCCAGCAGCTTAGCAGACTTGGGGGGCACTGAAGCTTTCTTT
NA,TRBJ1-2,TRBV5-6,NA,CASSYDLGYGYTF,TGTGCCAGCAGCTACGACCTCGGCTATGGCTACACCTTC
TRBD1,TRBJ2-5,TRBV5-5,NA,CASSSRQGATWETQYF,TGTGCCAGCAGCTCTAGACAGGGGGCAACCTGGGAGACCCAGTACTTC
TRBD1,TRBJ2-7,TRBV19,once,CASSMKIGTGDGEQYF,TGTGCCAGTAGTATGAAAATCGGGACAGGGGATGGCGAGCAGTACTTC
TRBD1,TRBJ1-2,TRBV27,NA,CASSFSPGQGLYGYTF,TGTGCCAGCAGTTTCTCCCCTGGACAGGGCCTCTATGGCTACACCTTC
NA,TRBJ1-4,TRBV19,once,CASSLEVTNEKLFF,TGTGCCAGTAGCCTCGAGGTAACTAATGAAAAACTGTTTTTT
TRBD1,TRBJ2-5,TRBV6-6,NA,CASSGQGRETQYF,TGTGCCAGCAGTGGACAGGGCCGAGAGACCCAGTACTTC
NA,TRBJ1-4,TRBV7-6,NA,CASSLANNEKLFF,TGTGCCAGCAGCTTAGCTAACAATGAAAAACTGTTTTTT
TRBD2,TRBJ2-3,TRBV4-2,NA,CASSQSPSSGTDTQYF,TGTGCCAGCAGCCAATCGCCGTCTAGCGGGACAGATACGCAGTATTTT
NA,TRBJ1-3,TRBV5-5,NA,CASSLGYGGSGNTIYF,TGTGCCAGCAGCTTGGGATACGGGGGTTCTGGAAACACCATATATTTT